The following is a TCR beta chain sequence with its context. Its specificity is not known. PCR involved 60 Vbeta and 13 Jbeta primers. The data were produced by immunoSEQ multiplex PCR, yet TCRdb's version contains in-frame clones alone and is incomplete. The profile shows about 96,000 clones, 65% to 80% of them singletons. This entry comes from a study of cytomegalovirus exposure and HLA in healthy donors. Broader study findings: Testing in vitro showed three CMV-associated chains specific for CMV antigens. Analyzed later, association rates of TCRs varied across HLA loci, with DRB1 most and HLA-C fewest. Researchers had no immune exposure information except CMV serostatus available.

V trimming: 6 bases; J trimming: 2 bases; junction bases outside the gene matches: 9. The CDR3 runs to 15 residues. CDR1 and CDR2 (germline): MNHEY, SMNVEV (reference sequence). Sequencing was carried out using PBMCs. The rearrangement joins TRBV27 to TRBJ2-7; 8 nucleotides agree with TRBD2. This clonotype was sampled from a female donor in good health and CMV-seropositive. The DNA for the CDR3 is TGTGCCAGCAGCCAGAGCGGGGGCTTGACCTACGAGCAGTACTTC. Its translation is CASSQSGGLTYEQYF.